The 14 T cell receptor beta chains below were found in one sample sequenced in a study of CD8 T cells in Susac syndrome. Random hexamers were used to reverse transcribe an amount of about 0.45 to 1 ug RNA. TCRdb recomputed calls from the immunoSEQ multiplex PCR reads with MiXCR, one row per CDR3 protein. This repertoire shows 70,000 to 100,000 distinct CDR3 sequences, 95% to 96% found once; its top ten account for 0.41%. What was sequenced was CD8+ T cells from PBMCs. The receptor source for this set is a human donor with Susac syndrome.

V gene TRBV20-1 combines with J gene TRBJ2-3; 8 positions agree with TRBD2. Germline lookup yields CDR1 DFQATT and CDR2 SNEGSKA (reference sequence). V shed 6 bases, J shed 5 bases, and the junction held 25 bases outside the gene matches. The CDR3 runs to 19 residues. DNA of the CDR3: TGCAGTGCCACTCCTCGACCGGGACTAGTTTCGGTCGCTCGAGATACGCAGTATTTT. Its translation: CSATPRPGLVSVARDTQYF.

The rearrangement joins TRBV20-1 to TRBJ1-1, with 7 bases matching TRBD1. The CDR3 has 16 amino acids. V shed 0 bases and J 0 bases; nucleotides not matched to a gene: 7. Germline-derived CDR1 and CDR2 are DFQATT and SNEGSKA (reference sequence). In DNA form, the CDR3 reads TGCAGTGCTAGAGATACAGGGGTAACGATGAACACTGAAGCTTTCTTT. The encoded protein is CSARDTGVTMNTEAFF.

The V gene is TRBV14, the J gene TRBJ2-2; D possibly corresponds to TRBD2 (6 bases). Germline V gene lookup returns CDR1 SGHDN and CDR2 FVKESK. The V and J ends lost 1 base and 1 base respectively, with 10 bases between them. The CDR3 length is 16 residues. This chain's CDR3 is CASSQVGGENTGELFF. The DNA of the CDR3 is TGTGCCAGCAGCCAAGTGGGCGGGGAGAACACCGGGGAGCTGTTTTTT.

This clonotype was found once. The chain joins TRBV7-2 to TRBJ2-3; D ambiguous. The ends were cut back, 2 bases at V and 2 bases at J, with 5 bases in the middle. This CDR3 is 13 amino acids long. The germline V gene encodes CDR1 SGHTA and CDR2 FQGNSA. The DNA of the CDR3 is TGTGCCAGCAGCTTACTCCTCACAGATACGCAGTATTTT. Translation: CASSLLLTDTQYF.

The CDR3 sequence is CSAHEKLDPYNEQFF. The CDR3 DNA reads TGCAGCGCACATGAAAAGCTAGATCCCTACAATGAGCAGTTCTTC. This chain links TRBV29-1 with TRBJ2-1, with no clear D. CDR1 SQVTM and CDR2 ANQGSEA come from the germline V gene. V lost 7 bases and J 2 bases, leaving 18 bases between the germline ends. CDR3 length: 15 residues.

The genes are TRBV6-1 and TRBJ2-6, with 9 bases fitting TRBD1. V shed 7 bases, J shed 3 bases, and the junction held 7 bases outside the gene matches. CDR3 size: 16 residues. Germline-derived CDR1 and CDR2 are MNHNS and SASEGT. The CDR3 coding sequence is TGTGCCAGCACGGGACAGGGATACTTTGGGGCCAACGTCCTGACTTTC. Translating gives CASTGQGYFGANVLTF.

The genes are TRBV28 and TRBJ2-3; TRBD2 matches 9 bases. Germline V gene sequence: CDR1 MDHEN, CDR2 SYDVKM. The CDR3 has 14 residues. J was trimmed by 2 bases and V by 8 bases; bases with no gene match: 5. CDR3 residues: CASGLAGNTDTQYF. The CDR3, as DNA: TGTGCCAGCGGGCTAGCGGGGAACACAGATACGCAGTATTTT.

The chain is built from TRBV5-6 and TRBJ2-7; tentatively, D is TRBD2 (6 bases). V lost 2 bases and J lost 2, with 14 bases in between. The CDR3 is 15 amino acids. From germline, CDR1 is SGHDT and CDR2 YYEEEE. For the CDR3, the DNA is TGTGCCAGCAGCTTAGGAGGGAGTTGGGCCTACGAGCAGTACGTC. Translating it yields CASSLGGSWAYEQYV.

This clonotype came up once. The J gene is TRBJ1-1, the V gene TRBV23-1; D is perhaps TRBD1 (5 bases). TRBV23-1 is classed as an ORF, of uncertain function. Trimming removed 2 bases at V and 11 bases at J, with 15 bases between. The CDR3 contains 13 residues. CDR3 residues: CASSQHRQSGAFF. Written as DNA, the CDR3 is TGCGCCAGCAGTCAACACAGACAGAGTGGGGCTTTCTTT.

The rearrangement joins TRBV6-2 or TRBV6-3 to TRBJ2-5, with D unclear. V lost 4 bases, J lost 1 base, and 7 bases lay in between. The CDR3 loop spans 13 amino acids. CDR1 is MNHEY, CDR2 SVGEGT, per germline. CDR3 sequence: CASSWNSQETQYF. CDR3 nucleotide sequence: TGTGCCAGCAGTTGGAACTCCCAAGAGACCCAGTACTTC.

This clonotype has only one observation. The CDR3 coding sequence is TGTGCTAGTGGTCCCGGATGGGGGGATAACTATGGCTACACCTTC. It codes for CASGPGWGDNYGYTF. V gene TRBV12-5 combines with J gene TRBJ1-2; D may be TRBD1 (5 bases). The CDR3 contains 15 residues. The V and J ends lost 5 bases and 1 base respectively, with 14 bases between them. Germline loops: CDR1 LGHNT, CDR2 FRNRAP.

V usage is TRBV2 and J usage is TRBJ1-5; D gene uncertain. Trimming stripped 5 bases from V and 2 bases from J, with 4 bases between. CDR1 is SNHLY, CDR2 FYNNEI, per germline. The CDR3 sequence is 12 residues long. Here the CDR3 reads CASSQGNQPQHF. The CDR3 DNA sequence: TGTGCCAGCAGTCAAGGCAATCAGCCCCAGCATTTT.

This rearrangement joins TRBV9 to TRBJ2-7; D is ambiguous. The length of the CDR3 is 14 residues. V lost 3 bases and J 3 bases, leaving 13 bases between the germline ends. Germline lookup yields CDR1 SGDLS and CDR2 YYNGEE. The CDR3 protein is CASSGSSADYEQYF. The CDR3 coding sequence is TGTGCCAGCAGCGGAAGTTCCGCGGACTACGAGCAGTACTTC.

The genes are TRBV15 and TRBJ2-7, with 10 nucleotides matching TRBD1. The CDR3 spans 15 residues. The germline V gene encodes CDR1 LNHNV and CDR2 YYDKDF (reference sequence). J gave up 5 bases and V 1 base, and 5 bases lay outside the gene matches. As DNA, the CDR3 is TGTGCCACCAGCAGAGGCCGGGACAGGGGCAACGAGCAGTACTTC. This gives the protein CATSRGRDRGNEQYF.